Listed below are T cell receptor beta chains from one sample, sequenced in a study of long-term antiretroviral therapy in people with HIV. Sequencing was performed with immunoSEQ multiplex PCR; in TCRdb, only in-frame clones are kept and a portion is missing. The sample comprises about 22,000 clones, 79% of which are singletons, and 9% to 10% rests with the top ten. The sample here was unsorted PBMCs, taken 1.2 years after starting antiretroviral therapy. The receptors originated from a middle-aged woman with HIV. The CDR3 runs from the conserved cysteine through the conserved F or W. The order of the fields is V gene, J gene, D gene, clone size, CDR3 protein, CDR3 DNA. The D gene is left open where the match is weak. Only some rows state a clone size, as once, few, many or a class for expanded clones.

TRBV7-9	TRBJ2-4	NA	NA	CASSWEGQSKNIQYF	TGTGCCAGCAGCTGGGAAGGACAGAGCAAAAACATTCAGTACTTC
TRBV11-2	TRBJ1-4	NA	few	CASSLDSTNEKLFF	TGTGCCAGCAGCCTGGACAGCACTAATGAAAAACTGTTTTTT
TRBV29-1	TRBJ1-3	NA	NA	CSVRTGGNTIYF	TGCAGCGTTCGAACCGGTGGAAACACCATATATTTT
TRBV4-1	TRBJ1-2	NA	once	CASSQDEVQTLYGYTF	TGCGCCAGCAGCCAAGATGAGGTTCAGACCCTCTATGGCTACACCTTC
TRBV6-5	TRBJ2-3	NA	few	CASSYWRGIGTDTQYF	TGTGCCAGCAGTTACTGGCGCGGGATCGGCACAGATACGCAGTATTTT
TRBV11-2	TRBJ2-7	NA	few	CASTKGQSYEQYF	TGTGCCAGCACCAAAGGACAGTCCTACGAGCAGTACTTC
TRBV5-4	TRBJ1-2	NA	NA	CASSLRGDTNYGYTF	TGTGCCAGCAGCTTGAGAGGGGATACTAACTATGGCTACACCTTC
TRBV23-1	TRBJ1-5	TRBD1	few	CASGTGTDLYSNQPQHF	TGCGCCAGCGGCACCGGGACAGATCTTTATAGCAATCAGCCCCAGCATTTT
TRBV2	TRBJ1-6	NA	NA	CASKSGGLYNSPLHF	TGTGCCAGCAAATCCGGAGGCCTCTATAATTCACCCCTCCACTTT
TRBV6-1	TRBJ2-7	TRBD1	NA	CASRGRDRDSYEQYF	TGTGCCAGCAGGGGCCGGGACAGGGACTCCTACGAGCAGTACTTC
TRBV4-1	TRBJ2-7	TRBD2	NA	CASSQLAGVISYEQYF	TGCGCCAGCAGCCAGCTAGCGGGAGTTATTAGCTACGAGCAGTACTTC
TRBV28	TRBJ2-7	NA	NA	CASSGPGAYEQYF	TGTGCCAGCAGTGGCCCCGGGGCCTACGAGCAGTACTTC
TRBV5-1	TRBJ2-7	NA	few	CASSFRTTASEQYF	TGCGCCAGCAGCTTCAGGACCACCGCAAGCGAGCAGTACTTC
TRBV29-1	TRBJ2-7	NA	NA	CSVEERDEGSYEQYF	TGCAGCGTTGAAGAGAGGGACGAAGGTTCCTACGAGCAGTACTTC
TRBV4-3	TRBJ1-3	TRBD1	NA	CASSQDRGQGVVSGNTIYF	TGCGCCAGCAGCCAAGATAGGGGACAGGGAGTGGTCTCTGGAAACACCATATATTTT
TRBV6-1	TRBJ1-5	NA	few	CASSESAVYQPQHF	TGTGCCAGCAGTGAATCGGCTGTCTATCAGCCCCAGCATTTT
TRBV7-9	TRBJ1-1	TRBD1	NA	CASSLNQGANTEAFF	TGTGCCAGCAGCCTCAACCAGGGGGCTAACACTGAAGCTTTCTTT
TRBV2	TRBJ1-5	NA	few	CASSGDGQPQHF	TGTGCCAGCAGTGGGGATGGGCAGCCCCAGCATTTT
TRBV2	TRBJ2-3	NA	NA	CASSATGGQHDTQYF	TGTGCCAGCAGTGCGACGGGCGGGCAACATGATACGCAGTATTTT
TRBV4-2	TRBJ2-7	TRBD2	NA	CASRPSGTSSYEQYF	TGTGCCAGCAGGCCTAGCGGAACCTCCTCCTACGAGCAGTACTTC
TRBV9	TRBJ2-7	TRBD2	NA	CASSVATSSGVGEQYF	TGTGCCAGCAGCGTAGCTACGTCTAGCGGGGTGGGAGAGCAGTACTTC
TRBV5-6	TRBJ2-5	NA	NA	CASSSAEGTQETQYF	TGTGCCAGCAGCTCAGCGGAGGGGACCCAAGAGACCCAGTACTTC
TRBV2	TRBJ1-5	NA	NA	CASTMDGGYQPQHF	TGTGCCAGCACAATGGACGGAGGGTATCAGCCCCAGCATTTT
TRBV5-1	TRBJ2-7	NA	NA	CASSSPDGTLYEQYF	TGCGCCAGCAGCTCACCTGACGGGACACTCTACGAGCAGTACTTC
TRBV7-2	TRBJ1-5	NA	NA	CASSVDYGGKPQHF	TGTGCCAGCAGCGTCGACTACGGTGGGAAGCCCCAGCATTTT
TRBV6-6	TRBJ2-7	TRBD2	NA	CASSPATSVSYEQYF	TGTGCCAGCAGCCCAGCTACTAGCGTTTCCTACGAGCAGTACTTC
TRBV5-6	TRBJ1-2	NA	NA	CASSLGVGVYGYTF	TGTGCCAGCAGCTTGGGAGTAGGAGTCTATGGCTACACCTTC
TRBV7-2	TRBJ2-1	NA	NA	CASSPPLGEQFF	TGTGCCAGCAGCCCACCCCTGGGTGAGCAGTTCTTC
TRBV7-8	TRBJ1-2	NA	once	CASITGSGGYTF	TGTGCCAGCATTACAGGGTCAGGTGGCTACACCTTC
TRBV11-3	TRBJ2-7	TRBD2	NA	CASGLGGSYEQYF	TGTGCCAGCGGCTTGGGGGGGTCCTACGAGCAGTACTTC
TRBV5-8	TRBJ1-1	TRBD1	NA	CASSPGQGSPWDTEAFF	TGTGCCAGCAGCCCGGGACAGGGCTCCCCGTGGGACACTGAAGCTTTCTTT
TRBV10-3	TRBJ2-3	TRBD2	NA	CAISPGLAGGGTQYF	TGTGCCATCAGTCCTGGACTAGCGGGAGGGGGTACGCAGTATTTT